This T cell receptor (beta chain) was retrieved from a study of blood T cell repertoires in COVID-19. TCRdb's copy holds only in-frame clones and misses some; the assay was immunoSEQ multiplex PCR. Among 200,000 to 250,000 clones listed, 80% to 90% were seen once. With 1 base removed from V and 1 base from J, the gap between germline ends came to 8 bases. Germline V gene sequence: CDR1 GTSNPN, CDR2 SVGIG (reference sequence). CDR3 length: 13 amino acids. This sequence originates from a man in his late teens or twenties with active or convalescent COVID-19. V usage is TRBV30 and J usage is TRBJ2-7, with D perhaps TRBD2 (6 bases). Input material: peripheral blood. The CDR3 DNA reads as TGTGCCTGGAGTGGCGGGATTTCCTACGAGCAGTACTTC. Residues: CAWSGGISYEQYF.